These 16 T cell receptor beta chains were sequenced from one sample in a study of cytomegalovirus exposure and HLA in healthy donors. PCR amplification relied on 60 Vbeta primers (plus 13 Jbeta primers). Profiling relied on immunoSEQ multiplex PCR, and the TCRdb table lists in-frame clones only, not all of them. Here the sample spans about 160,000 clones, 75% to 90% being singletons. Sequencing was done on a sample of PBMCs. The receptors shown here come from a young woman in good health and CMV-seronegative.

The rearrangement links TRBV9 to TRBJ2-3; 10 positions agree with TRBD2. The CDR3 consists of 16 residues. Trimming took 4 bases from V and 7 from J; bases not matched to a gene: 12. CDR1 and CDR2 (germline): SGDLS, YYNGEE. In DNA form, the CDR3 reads TGTGCCAGCAGCCCCCGGACTAGCGGCTTCGGGAATACGCAGTATTTT. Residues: CASSPRTSGFGNTQYF. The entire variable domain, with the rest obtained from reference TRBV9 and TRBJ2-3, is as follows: DSGVTQTPKHLITATGQRVTLRCSPRSGDLSVYWYQQSLDQGLQFLIQYYNGEERAKGNILERFSAQQFPDLHSELNLSSLELGDSALYFCASSPRTSGFGNTQYFGPGTRLTVL.

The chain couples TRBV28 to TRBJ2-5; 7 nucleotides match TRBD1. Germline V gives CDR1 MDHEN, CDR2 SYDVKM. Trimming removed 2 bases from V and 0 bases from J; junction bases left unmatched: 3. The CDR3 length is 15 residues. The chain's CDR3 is CASSLMGQYQETQYF. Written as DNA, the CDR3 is TGTGCCAGCAGTTTAATGGGACAGTACCAAGAGACCCAGTACTTC.

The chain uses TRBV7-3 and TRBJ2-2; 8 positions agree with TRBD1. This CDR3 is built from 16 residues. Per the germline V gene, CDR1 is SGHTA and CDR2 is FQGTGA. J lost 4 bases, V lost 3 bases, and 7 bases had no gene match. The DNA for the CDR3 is TGTGCCAGCAGCTTCTCACAGGGGGTCCTCACCGGGGAGCTGTTTTTT. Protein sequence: CASSFSQGVLTGELFF.

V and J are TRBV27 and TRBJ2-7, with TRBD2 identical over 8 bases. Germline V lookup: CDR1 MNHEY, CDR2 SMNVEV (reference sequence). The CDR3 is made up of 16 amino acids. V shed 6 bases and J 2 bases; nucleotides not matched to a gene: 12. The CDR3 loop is CASSPAAGAGAYEQYF. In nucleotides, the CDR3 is TGTGCCAGCAGCCCCGCTGCCGGAGCGGGAGCCTACGAGCAGTACTTC.

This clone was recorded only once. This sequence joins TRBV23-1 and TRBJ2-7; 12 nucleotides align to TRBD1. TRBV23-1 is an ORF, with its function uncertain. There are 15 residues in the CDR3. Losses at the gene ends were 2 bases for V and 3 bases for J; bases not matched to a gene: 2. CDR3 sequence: CASSQRDRGRYEQYF. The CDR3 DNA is TGCGCCAGCAGTCAACGGGACAGGGGGCGCTACGAGCAGTACTTC.

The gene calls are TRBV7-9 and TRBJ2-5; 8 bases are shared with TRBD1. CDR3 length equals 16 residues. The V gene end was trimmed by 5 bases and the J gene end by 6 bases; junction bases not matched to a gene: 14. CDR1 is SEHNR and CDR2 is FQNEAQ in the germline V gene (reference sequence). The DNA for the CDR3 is TGTGCCAGCAGCAATACAGGGGGTGCCAGGGGAAAGACCCAGTACTTC. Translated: CASSNTGGARGKTQYF.

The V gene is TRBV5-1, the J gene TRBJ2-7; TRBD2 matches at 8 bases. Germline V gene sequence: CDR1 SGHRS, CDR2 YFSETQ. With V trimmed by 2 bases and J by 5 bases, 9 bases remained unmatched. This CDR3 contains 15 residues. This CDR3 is CASSFRSGSPHEQYF. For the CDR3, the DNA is TGCGCCAGCAGCTTCCGAAGCGGGAGTCCCCACGAGCAGTACTTC. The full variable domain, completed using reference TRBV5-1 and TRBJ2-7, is KAGVTQTPRYLIKTRGQQVTLSCSPISGHRSVSWYQQTPGQGLQFLFEYFSETQRNKGNFPGRFSGRQFSNSRSEMNVSTLELGDSALYLCASSFRSGSPHEQYFGPGTRLTVT.

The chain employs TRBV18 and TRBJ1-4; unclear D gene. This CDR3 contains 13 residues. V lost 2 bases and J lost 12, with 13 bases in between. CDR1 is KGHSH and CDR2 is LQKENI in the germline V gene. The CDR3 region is CASSPRLREELFF. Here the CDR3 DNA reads TGTGCCAGCTCACCAAGGCTCCGGGAGGAACTGTTTTTT. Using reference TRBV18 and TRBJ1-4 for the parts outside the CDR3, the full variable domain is NAGVMQNPRHLVRRRGQEARLRCSPMKGHSHVYWYRQLPEEGLKFMVYLQKENIIDESGMPKERFSAEFPKEGPSILRIQQVVRGDSAAYFCASSPRLREELFFGSGTQLSVL.

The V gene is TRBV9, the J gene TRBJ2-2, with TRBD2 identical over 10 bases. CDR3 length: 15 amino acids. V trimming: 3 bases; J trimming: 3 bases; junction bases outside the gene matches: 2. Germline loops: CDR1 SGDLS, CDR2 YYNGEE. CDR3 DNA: TGTGCCAGCAGCGCAGGGACTAGCGACACCGGGGAGCTGTTTTTT. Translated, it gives CASSAGTSDTGELFF.

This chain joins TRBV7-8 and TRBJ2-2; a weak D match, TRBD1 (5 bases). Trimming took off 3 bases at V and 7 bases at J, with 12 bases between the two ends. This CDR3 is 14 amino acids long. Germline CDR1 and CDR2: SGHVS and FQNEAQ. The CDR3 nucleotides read TGTGCCAGCAGCTTCGGCAGGGATCACGGGGAGCTGTTTTTT. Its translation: CASSFGRDHGELFF.

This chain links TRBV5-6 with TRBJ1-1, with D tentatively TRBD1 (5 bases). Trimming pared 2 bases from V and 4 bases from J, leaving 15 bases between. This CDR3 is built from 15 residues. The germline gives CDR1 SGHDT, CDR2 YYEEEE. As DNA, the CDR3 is TGTGCCAGCAGCTTTTGGGTGGGGGGTAGCACTGAAGCTTTCTTT. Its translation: CASSFWVGGSTEAFF.

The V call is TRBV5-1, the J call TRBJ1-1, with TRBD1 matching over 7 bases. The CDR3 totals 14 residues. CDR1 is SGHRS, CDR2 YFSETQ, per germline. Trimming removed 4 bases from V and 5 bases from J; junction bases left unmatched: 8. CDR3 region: CASSLVAGGTEAFF. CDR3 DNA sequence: TGCGCCAGCAGCCTGGTGGCAGGGGGGACTGAAGCTTTCTTT.

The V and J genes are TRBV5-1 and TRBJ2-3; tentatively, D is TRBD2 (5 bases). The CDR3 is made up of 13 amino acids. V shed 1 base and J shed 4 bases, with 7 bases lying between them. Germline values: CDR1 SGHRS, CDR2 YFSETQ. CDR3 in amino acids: CASSLSRADTQYF. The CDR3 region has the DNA TGCGCCAGCAGCTTGTCGAGGGCAGATACGCAGTATTTT. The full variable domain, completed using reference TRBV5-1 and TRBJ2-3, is KAGVTQTPRYLIKTRGQQVTLSCSPISGHRSVSWYQQTPGQGLQFLFEYFSETQRNKGNFPGRFSGRQFSNSRSEMNVSTLELGDSALYLCASSLSRADTQYFGPGTRLTVL.

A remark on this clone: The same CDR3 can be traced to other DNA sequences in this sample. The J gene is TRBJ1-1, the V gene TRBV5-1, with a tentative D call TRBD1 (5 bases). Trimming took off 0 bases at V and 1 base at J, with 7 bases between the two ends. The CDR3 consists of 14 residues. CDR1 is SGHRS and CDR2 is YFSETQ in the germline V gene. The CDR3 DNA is TGCGCCAGCAGCTTGGTGGGGGGGAACACTGAAGCTTTCTTT. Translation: CASSLVGGNTEAFF. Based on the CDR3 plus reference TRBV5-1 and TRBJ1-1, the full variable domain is KAGVTQTPRYLIKTRGQQVTLSCSPISGHRSVSWYQQTPGQGLQFLFEYFSETQRNKGNFPGRFSGRQFSNSRSEMNVSTLELGDSALYLCASSLVGGNTEAFFGQGTRLTVV.

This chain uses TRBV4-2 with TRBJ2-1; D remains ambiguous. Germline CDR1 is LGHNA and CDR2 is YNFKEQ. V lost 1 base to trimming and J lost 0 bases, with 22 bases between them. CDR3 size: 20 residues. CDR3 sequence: CASSQAPPSYGSSSYNEQFF. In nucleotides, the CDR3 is TGTGCCAGCAGCCAAGCCCCCCCCTCCTACGGGTCGAGCTCCTACAATGAGCAGTTCTTC.

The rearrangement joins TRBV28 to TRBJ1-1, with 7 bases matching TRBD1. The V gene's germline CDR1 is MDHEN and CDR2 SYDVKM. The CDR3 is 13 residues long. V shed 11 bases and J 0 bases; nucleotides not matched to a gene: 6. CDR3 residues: CAGQELMNTEAFF. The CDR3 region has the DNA TGTGCCGGACAGGAACTAATGAACACTGAAGCTTTCTTT.